This TCR beta chain emerged from a study of PD-L1 blockade in urothelial cancer. This clone appeared a single time. Profiled with immunoSEQ multiplex PCR; TCRdb holds only in-frame clones, not every one. The profile shows more than 90,000 clones, around 90% of them singletons. This sample's time point: pretreatment peripheral blood. The CDR3 is 11 residues long. Trimming pared 7 bases from V and 6 bases from J, leaving 10 bases between. CDR1 and CDR2 (germline): MDHEN, SYDVKM. Sequences were derived from PBMCs, sampled around atezolizumab (anti-PD-L1) treatment. This sequence was found in a man aged 55 to 69 with urothelial cancer. The V call is TRBV28, the J call TRBJ2-7; maybe TRBD1 (5 bases). Here the CDR3 reads CASKDTREQYF. CDR3 DNA sequence: TGTGCCAGCAAGGACACTCGCGAGCAGTACTTC. The full variable domain, its missing parts supplied by reference TRBV28 and TRBJ2-7, is DVKVTQSSRYLVKRTGEKVFLECVQDMDHENMFWYRQDPGLGLRLIYFSYDVKMKEKGDIPEGYSVSREKKERFSLILESASTNQTSMYLCASKDTREQYFGPGTRLTVT.